Sequencing of this TCR beta chain was carried out in a study of beta chain features in type 1 diabetes (dated by TCRdb to the late 2010s). Regarding the research as a whole: Mean age, gender distribution, total cell number and subset yield did not differ between patients and healthy donors. A total of some 100,000,000 sorted cells were examined across all samples, and the number of cells per subset was strongly correlated with RNA yield. The study compared the TCRB repertoires of sorted circulating CD4+ T cell subsets in recently diagnosed type 1 diabetes patients with those in matched healthy donors. Regulatory and stem cell-like memory subsets were isolated from only 8 patients and roughly eight healthy donors, whereas naive and central memory subsets came from all 30 or so donors. What the authors observed across the whole study: Because cDNA was sequenced instead of genomic DNA, highly expressing activated cells could be over-represented, though the groups showed no difference in activation or CD3 levels. Because small numbers of individuals were included in the HLA sub-analyses, any influence of HLA type on TCRB rearrangement was left unresolved. Fewer insertions and more nucleotide deletions at VDJ recombination sites were observed in patients with type 1 diabetes, implying thymic rearrangement abnormalities. PCR may preferentially amplify shorter templates, but because patient and control samples were amplified and corrected together, any resulting skew would affect both groups equally. In all four CD4+ subsets, TCRB CDR3 length was moderately but significantly shorter in type 1 diabetes patients. Naive, central memory and regulatory TCRB repertoires appeared to be more alike among patients than among healthy donors.

The High Capacity cDNA Reverse Transcription Kit was used to reverse transcribe all of the isolated RNA, meaning that expressed TCRB transcripts were what got sequenced. Deep immunoSEQ sequencing was performed on naive, central memory and regulatory T cell samples, with an average of around 3.4 million total reads per sample. Sorted cells were lysed in RLT buffer, and RNA was extracted using DNase-treated RNeasy Micro or Mini kits according to cell number. Each cell subset was processed separately to prevent cross-contamination, with patient and healthy donor samples processed together. The immunoSEQ multiplex PCR was used to amplify TCRB sequences from cDNA, generating 87-bp fragments that spanned the CDR3 region. Amplicons were sequenced on the Illumina HiSeq platform. Turning to the authors' computational methods: Synthetic template baselines were used to correct PCR bias computationally, reads within Hamming distance 2 were collapsed together, and singletons that could not be merged were discarded. By aligning reads against IMGT, V, D and J genes, CDR3 length, and insertions or deletions at six rearrangement sites were assigned. Within each subset, clonotype counts were normalized to the number of sorted cells before true diversity and Gini coefficients were calculated with the tcR R package. Repertoire sharing was quantified using the overlap coefficient calculated on TCRB nucleotide sequences. What TCRdb holds here is the immuneACCESS table cut down to in-frame rearrangements. Part of the clones is not present; checked against another copy, under half of the missing clones reflect an unresolved V gene, and the others are unexplained. That table supplies the V and J calls and clone size; D and trimming were determined from the DNA. The sample has about 240,000 clones on record, 25% to 30% of them singletons. The top ten constitute about 3.9% of the sample.

This clone was counted only a few times. No cognate antigen has been identified for it. There are no base qualities to consult, and no much larger clone falls within one base. Each donor gave one peripheral blood draw, averaging around 0.11 L, which was collected into heparinised tubes. A BD FACSAria II and a panel including CD45RO, CCR7, CD25, CD127, CD95 and CD27 were used to sort naive, central memory, regulatory and stem cell-like memory CD4+ T cells. Every sorted population had a purity above 95%. PBMCs were isolated immediately by Lymphoprep density gradient centrifugation and stained directly without culture. Samples were stained and sorted in pairs, with one healthy donor and one patient per experiment, so that batch effects were minimized. From the cysteine up to the phenylalanine, the CDR3 has a length of 17 residues. Only the CDR3 region is kept as DNA, spanning 51 bases read in frame from base 1. Unmatched junction bases come to 11, with V trimmed by 5 bases and J by 4 bases. From a lookup of the germline V gene (reference sequence), CDR1 and CDR2 are WNHNN and SYGVQD.

Sequencing was done on a sample of central memory CD4+ T cells from blood. This chain joins TRBV10-1 to TRBJ2-1, and TRBD2 aligns with 10 junction nucleotides. The sequence came from a man aged 25-40 years in good health. This receptor carries the CDR3 CASSSDPSGGFYNEQFF. The nucleotides are TGCGCCAGCAGTTCTGATCCTAGCGGGGGTTTTTACAATGAGCAGTTCTTC.